This entry concerns a single TCR beta chain. The data belong to a study of OX40 agonist ivuxolimab in advanced cancers. Study background: Aged roughly 23 to 79 with a mean of approximately 57 years, they were almost 85% male.

The germline CDR1 and CDR2 sequences are SGHTA and FQGNSA. V lost 2 bases, J lost 1 base, and 11 bases lay in between. This CDR3 contains 16 residues. The repertoire was sequenced with immunoSEQ multiplex PCR; TCRdb's copy has only in-frame clones and lacks some. In the table there are about 72,000 clones, roughly nine tenths of which are singletons. The chain has TRBV7-2 and TRBJ1-4; D not certain. The sample was CD4+ or CD8+ T cells sorted from blood, taken in a trial of the OX40 agonist ivuxolimab. This clonotype was obtained from an adult with an advanced solid tumor such as melanoma, head and neck, liver or kidney cancer. The CDR3 region is CASSLFPGKTNEKLFF. Here the CDR3 DNA reads TGTGCCAGCAGCTTATTCCCGGGAAAAACTAATGAAAAACTGTTTTTT.